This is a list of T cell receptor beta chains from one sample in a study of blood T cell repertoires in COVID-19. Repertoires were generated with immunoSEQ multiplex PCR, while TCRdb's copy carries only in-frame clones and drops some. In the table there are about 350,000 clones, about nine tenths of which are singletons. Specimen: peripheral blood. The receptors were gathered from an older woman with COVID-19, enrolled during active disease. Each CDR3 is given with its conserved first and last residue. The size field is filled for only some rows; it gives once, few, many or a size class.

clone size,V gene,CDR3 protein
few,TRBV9,CASSVHREGEQFF
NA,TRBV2,CASSPTGYFGNQPQHF
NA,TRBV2,CASKIGTGNQPQHF
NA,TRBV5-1,CASSLSTGDNQPQHF
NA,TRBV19,CVSSPGMALEAFF
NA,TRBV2,CAIALGGWTEAFF
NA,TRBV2,CASTSSGGWELFF
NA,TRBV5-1,CASSLPDSVGNQPQHF
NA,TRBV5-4,CASSLGSAGANVLTF
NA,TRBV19,CASSMIGTGGEQYF
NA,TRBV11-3,CASSLGPNNEQFF
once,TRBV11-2,CASTTARDGYTF
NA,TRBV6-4,CASSRTGGDGYTF
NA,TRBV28,CASSPGAWTEAFF
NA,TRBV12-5,CASAQLAGHYEQYF